The T cell receptor (beta chain) described here comes from a study of cytomegalovirus exposure and HLA in healthy donors. Whole-study findings and limits: At a 0.05 false discovery rate, a later analysis found approximately 17,000 TCR beta sequences to be associated with HLA alleles. In a later analysis, common viral pathogens appeared linked to several of the most significant clusters. The presence/absence work took it that sequencing depth was about the same across donors. Later analysis identified a missense DCLRE1C variant that was linked to TCR beta V- and J-gene trimming.

The PCR employed 60 Vbeta primers together with 13 Jbeta primers. Some clones are missing from TCRdb's copy, which holds only in-frame ones; the method was immunoSEQ multiplex PCR. Counted here are roughly 150,000 clones, around 82% occurring once; the ten biggest clones make up 5.5% to 7%. For this clone: Its antigen remains unidentified.

The TCR sequence derives from a woman in her thirties or forties in good health and CMV-seropositive. Sequences were obtained from PBMCs.

CDR3 bases: TGCGCCAGCAGCCAAGGGACGTGGGGAGGACAGCCCCAGCATTTT. Protein sequence: CASSQGTWGGQPQHF. The chain couples TRBV4-1 to TRBJ1-5; unclear D gene. Trimming left V 1 base short and J 7 bases short, with 14 bases between. The V gene's germline CDR1 is MGHRA and CDR2 YSYEKL. The CDR3 has 15 amino acids.